The 5 T cell receptor beta chains below come from one sample, sequenced in a study of blood T cell repertoires in COVID-19. Assay: immunoSEQ multiplex PCR; the TCRdb copy retains only in-frame clones and omits some. The table includes about 48,000 clones, approximately 88% detected once. The material sequenced was peripheral blood. These receptors were taken from a man aged 65 to 79 with acute or convalescent COVID-19.

J is TRBJ1-2 and V is TRBV15, with D possibly matching TRBD1 (6 bases). The CDR3 length is 14 residues. Trimming cost V 1 base and J 8 bases, with 14 bases left between them. Germline V gives CDR1 LNHNV, CDR2 YYDKDF (reference sequence). The CDR3 bases are TGTGCCACCAGCAGAGGAACAGGGACCAGCGGCTACACCTTC. As protein: CATSRGTGTSGYTF.

This rearrangement joins TRBV6-6 to TRBJ2-5, with D possibly TRBD1 on 5 matching bases. There are 15 residues in the CDR3. V dropped 1 base and J dropped 5 bases, with 14 bases sitting between them. Per the germline V gene, CDR1 is MNHNY and CDR2 is SVGAGI (reference sequence). This CDR3 reads CASSYYQGIGETQYF. In DNA, the CDR3 is TGTGCCAGCAGTTACTACCAGGGAATTGGGGAGACCCAGTACTTC.

The chain carries TRBV6-5 and TRBJ2-7; 7 positions match TRBD1. V dropped 2 bases and J dropped 9; count of bases not matched to a gene: 4. This CDR3 spans 12 amino acids. Germline assignment: CDR1 MNHEY and CDR2 SVGAGI. CDR3 residues: CASSYRRDRQYF. CDR3 nucleotide sequence: TGTGCCAGCAGTTACCGTCGGGACAGGCAGTACTTC.

The chain links TRBV4-1 to TRBJ2-5; possible D gene TRBD2, 6 bases. V shed 0 bases and J shed 6 bases, with 23 bases lying between them. The length of the CDR3 is 18 residues. From germline, CDR1 is MGHRA and CDR2 YSYEKL. The CDR3 is CASSQDRVFGGVGKTQYF. The DNA of the CDR3 is TGCGCCAGCAGCCAAGATCGAGTATTTGGAGGGGTTGGAAAGACCCAGTACTTC.

The chain is built from TRBV25-1 and TRBJ1-1; maybe TRBD1 (5 bases). Trimming left V 3 bases short and J 10 bases short, with 15 bases between. Germline V lookup: CDR1 MGHDK, CDR2 SYGVNS. This CDR3 spans 13 amino acids. This CDR3 reads CASSEGPSGRAFF. The CDR3 coding sequence is TGTGCCAGCAGTGAGGGACCCTCCGGGAGAGCTTTCTTT.